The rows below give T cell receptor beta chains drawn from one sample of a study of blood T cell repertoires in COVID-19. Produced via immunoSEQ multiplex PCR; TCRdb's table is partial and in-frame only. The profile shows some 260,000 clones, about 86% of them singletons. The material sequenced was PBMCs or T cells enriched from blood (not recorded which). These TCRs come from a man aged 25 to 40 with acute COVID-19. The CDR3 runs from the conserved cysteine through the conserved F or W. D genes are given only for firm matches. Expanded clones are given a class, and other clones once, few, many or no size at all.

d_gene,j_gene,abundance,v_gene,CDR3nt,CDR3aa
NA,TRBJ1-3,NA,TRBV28,TGTGCCAGCAAACCATCTCAGGGTCTCTCTGGAAACACCATATATTTT,CASKPSQGLSGNTIYF
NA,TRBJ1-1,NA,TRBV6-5,TGTGCCACCTGGTTTTTGGGGAGCACTGAAGCTTTCTTT,CATWFLGSTEAFF
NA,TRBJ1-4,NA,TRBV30,TGTGCCTGGAGTAGGGAGGAAAAACTGTTTTTT,CAWSREEKLFF
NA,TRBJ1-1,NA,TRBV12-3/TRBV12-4,TGTGCCACAACAACAGGGCCTTACACTGAAGCTTTCTTT,CATTTGPYTEAFF
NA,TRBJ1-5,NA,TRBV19,TGTGCCAGCAGAAGACAACGGGACACGCTATTAGGGAGCAATCAGCCCCAGCATTTT,CASRRQRDTLLGSNQPQHF
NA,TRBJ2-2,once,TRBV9,TGTGCCAGCAGCACCGGGGGGCGGGACACCGGGGAGCTGTTTTTT,CASSTGGRDTGELFF
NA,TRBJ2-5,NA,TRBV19,TGTGCCAGTAGTGAATTGCGACAAGAGACCCAGTACTTC,CASSELRQETQYF
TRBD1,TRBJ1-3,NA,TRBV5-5,TGTGCCAGCAGCTCCACGGACAGGGGAAAAGGAAACACCATATATTTT,CASSSTDRGKGNTIYF
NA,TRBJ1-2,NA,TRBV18,TGTGCCAGCTCACCACAACAGGAGGGACGCCGGGGCTACACCTTC,CASSPQQEGRRGYTF
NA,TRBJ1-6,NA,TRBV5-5,TGTGCCAGCAGCTTCTCCGGTTCACCCCTCCACTTT,CASSFSGSPLHF
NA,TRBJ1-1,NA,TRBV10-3,TGTGCCATCAGGAGCCCCGGGGGGCATGAGAATGAAGCTTTCTTT,CAIRSPGGHENEAFF
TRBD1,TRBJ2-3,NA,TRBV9,TGTGCCAGCAGCGTAGCGGGACAGGGGTTCAGCACAGATACGCAGTATTTT,CASSVAGQGFSTDTQYF
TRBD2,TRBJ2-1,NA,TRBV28,TGTGCCAGCATGCCTTTTAGAGCGGGAGGCTACAATGAGCAGTTCTTC,CASMPFRAGGYNEQFF
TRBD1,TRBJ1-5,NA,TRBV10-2,TGCGCCAGCACCCCGGGACAGGGAGATCAGCCCCAGCATTTT,CASTPGQGDQPQHF
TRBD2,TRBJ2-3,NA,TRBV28,TGTGCCAGCAGCCAGAGAGCTAGCGGAGACACAGATACGCAGTATTTT,CASSQRASGDTDTQYF
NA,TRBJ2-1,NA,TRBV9,TGTGCCAGCAGCGAGTCGGGTCTTCAGTCCGGAGCCTACAATGAGCAGTTCTTC,CASSESGLQSGAYNEQFF
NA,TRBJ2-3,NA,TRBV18,TGTGCCAGCTCACCACCGCGGCCGCGGGATACGCAGTATTTT,CASSPPRPRDTQYF
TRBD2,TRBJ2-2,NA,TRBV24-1,TGTGCCACCTCCGGGACTAGCGGGTCCGGGGAGCTGTTTTTT,CATSGTSGSGELFF